A selection of T cell receptor beta chains follows, all from one sample in a study of T-cell reconstitution after alpha-beta-depleted transplantation in children. From the PCR reads, TCRdb called clonotypes with MiXCR, one entry per CDR3 protein. The data hold about 200,000 distinct CDR3 sequences, with approximately 6% observed a single time. Specimen: PBMCs, collected before TCRalphabeta/CD19-depleted stem cell transplant. The receptors come from a girl under three years old with combined immunodeficiency, due to receive a stem cell transplant. Both conserved end residues are part of each CDR3. A D gene is named only where the DNA matches it firmly. A row's size may be missing; if present it is once, few, many or a size class.

len: 14; j_gene: TRBJ2-5; d_gene: .; v_gene: TRBV15; abundance: .; CDR3nt: TGTGCCACCAGCCCCCGGGCTGGTCAAGAGACCCAGTACTTC; CDR3aa: CATSPRAGQETQYF
len: 21; j_gene: TRBJ2-1; d_gene: TRBD2; v_gene: TRBV4-2; abundance: .; CDR3nt: TGTGCCAGCAGCCCCTGCCTCCTGACTAGCGGGAAAATGGCGACGTTCAATGAGCAGTTCTTC; CDR3aa: CASSPCLLTSGKMATFNEQFF
len: 9; j_gene: TRBJ2-7; d_gene: .; v_gene: TRBV7-2; abundance: many; CDR3nt: TGTGCCAGTGGGGTCGAGCAGTACTTC; CDR3aa: CASGVEQYF
len: 13; j_gene: TRBJ2-7; d_gene: .; v_gene: TRBV4-3; abundance: .; CDR3nt: TGCGCCAGCAGCCAACAACCCCACTACGAGCAGTACTTC; CDR3aa: CASSQQPHYEQYF
len: 15; j_gene: TRBJ2-1; d_gene: .; v_gene: TRBV15; abundance: many; CDR3nt: TGTGCCACCAGCAGAGATTCCTATCCAAACAATGAGCAGTTCTTC; CDR3aa: CATSRDSYPNNEQFF
len: 18; j_gene: TRBJ2-7; d_gene: TRBD2; v_gene: TRBV4-2; abundance: many; CDR3nt: TGTGCCAGCAGCCAAGAATTGGGGCCAGCGGGGGTACACTACGAGCAGTACTTC; CDR3aa: CASSQELGPAGVHYEQYF
len: 16; j_gene: TRBJ2-7; d_gene: TRBD2; v_gene: TRBV29-1; abundance: few; CDR3nt: TGCAGCGTTGAAGAGGGGCTAGCGGGATACTACTACGAGCAGTACTTC; CDR3aa: CSVEEGLAGYYYEQYF
len: 16; j_gene: TRBJ2-1; d_gene: .; v_gene: TRBV11-2; abundance: many; CDR3nt: TGTGCCAGCAGCTTAGGGACGAGGCGTTCGCTCCGTGAGCAGTTCTTC; CDR3aa: CASSLGTRRSLREQFF
len: 13; j_gene: TRBJ2-7; d_gene: .; v_gene: TRBV4-3; abundance: many; CDR3nt: TGCGCCAGCAGCCCCGGGCCCCGCTACGAGCAGTACTTC; CDR3aa: CASSPGPRYEQYF
len: 17; j_gene: TRBJ2-2; d_gene: TRBD2; v_gene: TRBV6-2/TRBV6-3; abundance: many; CDR3nt: TGTGCCCCCGAGGAAAGTAGCGGGGGACACCCGGCGGGGGAGCTGTTTTTT; CDR3aa: CAPEESSGGHPAGELFF
len: 16; j_gene: TRBJ1-5; d_gene: TRBD1; v_gene: TRBV28; abundance: few; CDR3nt: TGTGCCAGCAGCCCTCGACAGGGCGGTAACAATCAGCCCCAGCATTTT; CDR3aa: CASSPRQGGNNQPQHF
len: 17; j_gene: TRBJ1-6; d_gene: .; v_gene: TRBV5-5; abundance: few; CDR3nt: TGTGCCAGCAGCTTGATAGGGATGAGCTCCTATAATTCACCCCTCCACTTT; CDR3aa: CASSLIGMSSYNSPLHF
len: 13; j_gene: TRBJ2-1; d_gene: .; v_gene: TRBV20-1; abundance: many; CDR3nt: TGCAGTGCTAGTAAGGCTGATTACAATGAGCAGTTCTTC; CDR3aa: CSASKADYNEQFF
len: 13; j_gene: TRBJ2-4; d_gene: TRBD1; v_gene: TRBV12-3/TRBV12-4; abundance: many; CDR3nt: TGTGCCAGCGTCCCCGGACAGGGAAACATTCAGTACTTC; CDR3aa: CASVPGQGNIQYF
len: 16; j_gene: TRBJ2-6; d_gene: .; v_gene: TRBV19; abundance: many; CDR3nt: TGTGCCAGTAGTATTGTACTTTTTTTGGGGGCCAACGTCCTGACTTTC; CDR3aa: CASSIVLFLGANVLTF
len: 15; j_gene: TRBJ2-7; d_gene: TRBD2; v_gene: TRBV20-1; abundance: many; CDR3nt: TGCAGTGCCGCCTCTAGCGGGAGTCTTTTCTACGAGCAGTACTTC; CDR3aa: CSAASSGSLFYEQYF
len: 18; j_gene: TRBJ2-1; d_gene: .; v_gene: TRBV28; abundance: many; CDR3nt: TGTGCCAGCAGTTTCTGGGGACTCAGCCCCGGGTCCTACAATGAGCAGTTCTTC; CDR3aa: CASSFWGLSPGSYNEQFF
len: 13; j_gene: TRBJ1-1; d_gene: .; v_gene: TRBV4-2; abundance: many; CDR3nt: TGTGCCAGCAGCCAAGACTTGCGACCTGAAGCTTTCTTT; CDR3aa: CASSQDLRPEAFF
len: 11; j_gene: TRBJ2-1; d_gene: .; v_gene: TRBV28; abundance: many; CDR3nt: TGTGCCAGCAGCAACGGACTAGAGCAGTTCTTC; CDR3aa: CASSNGLEQFF
len: 14; j_gene: TRBJ2-3; d_gene: TRBD2; v_gene: TRBV12-3/TRBV12-4; abundance: many; CDR3nt: TGTGCCAGCAGGGGACTAGCGGTTTCTTATACGCAGTATTTT; CDR3aa: CASRGLAVSYTQYF
len: 17; j_gene: TRBJ2-1; d_gene: TRBD2; v_gene: TRBV6-2/TRBV6-3; abundance: many; CDR3nt: TGTGCCAGCAGCCTAGATCTAGCGGGGGTGTCCTACAATGAGCAGTTCTTC; CDR3aa: CASSLDLAGVSYNEQFF
len: 15; j_gene: TRBJ2-1; d_gene: TRBD2; v_gene: TRBV4-1; abundance: many; CDR3nt: TGCGCCAGCAGCCAAGAGCGGGGGGCAGGTTATGAGCAGTTCTTC; CDR3aa: CASSQERGAGYEQFF
len: 15; j_gene: TRBJ2-7; d_gene: .; v_gene: TRBV7-2; abundance: many; CDR3nt: TGTGCCAGCAGCTTACGGCAGTCCACATTCTACGAGCAGTACTTC; CDR3aa: CASSLRQSTFYEQYF
len: 15; j_gene: TRBJ2-1; d_gene: .; v_gene: TRBV7-2; abundance: .; CDR3nt: TGTGCCAGCAGCCTAAGCGGGCCCTCCTACAATGAGCAGTTCTTC; CDR3aa: CASSLSGPSYNEQFF
len: 15; j_gene: TRBJ2-1; d_gene: TRBD2; v_gene: TRBV5-6; abundance: .; CDR3nt: TGTGCCAGCAGCCCCGGGCTAGCGGGGGCCGTATCCCAGTTCTTC; CDR3aa: CASSPGLAGAVSQFF
len: 17; j_gene: TRBJ2-5; d_gene: TRBD2; v_gene: TRBV20-1; abundance: .; CDR3nt: TGCAGTGCTAGTCCTACTAGCGGGGGGGTGCCTGGAGAGACCCAGTACTTC; CDR3aa: CSASPTSGGVPGETQYF
len: 14; j_gene: TRBJ2-7; d_gene: .; v_gene: TRBV5-1; abundance: many; CDR3nt: TGCGCCAGCAGCTGGGACCCACTCTCCTACGAGCAGTACTTC; CDR3aa: CASSWDPLSYEQYF
len: 17; j_gene: TRBJ2-1; d_gene: TRBD1; v_gene: TRBV6-1; abundance: .; CDR3nt: TGTGCCAGCACCAAAACCTTCGACAGGGGGCTTTACAATGAGCAGTTCTTC; CDR3aa: CASTKTFDRGLYNEQFF
len: 13; j_gene: TRBJ2-1; d_gene: .; v_gene: TRBV7-7; abundance: many; CDR3nt: TGTGCTAGCAGCTCAGAAGGGGTCGGTAAGCAGTTCTTC; CDR3aa: CASSSEGVGKQFF